What follows are 13 T cell receptor beta chains derived from one specimen sequenced in a study of T-cell reconstitution after alpha-beta-depleted transplantation in children. The TCRbeta library was prepared with unique molecular identifiers. MiXCR, applied by TCRdb to the PCR reads, yields one record per CDR3 protein. This sample carries about 90,000 distinct CDR3 sequences, 15% to 19% of them seen once, and the ten largest clones take about 18%. The specimen comprised PBMCs, mostly from graft donor cells, sampled 180 days after TCRalphabeta/CD19-depleted stem cell transplant. The receptors stem from a male patient aged 2-10 years who had a stem cell transplant for acute lymphoblastic leukemia, so the T cells may come from the graft donor.

J is TRBJ2-1 and V is TRBV2; 10 positions match TRBD2. The CDR3 consists of 18 residues. Per germline, CDR1 SNHLY and CDR2 FYNNEI. The V gene end was trimmed by 8 bases and the J gene end by 2 bases; junction bases not matched to a gene: 15. CDR3 nucleotides: TGTGCCAGCCGAAGCGAGCTAGCGGGAGCAAGGACCTACAATGAGCAGTTCTTC. Encoded protein: CASRSELAGARTYNEQFF.

This clonotype has more than one count but fewer than ten. J is TRBJ2-1 and V is TRBV12-3 or TRBV12-4, with TRBD2 matching over 13 bases. The V segment lost 3 bases and the J segment 10 bases; nucleotides outside the gene matches: 9. This CDR3 is built from 16 residues. For the CDR3, the DNA is TGTGCCAGCAGTTTTCAGGGGACTAGCGGGGAATACGAGCAGTTCTTC. Translating it yields CASSFQGTSGEYEQFF.

Only a few counts were recorded for this clonotype. V and J are TRBV5-1 and TRBJ2-5, with TRBD2 matching 12 bases. The CDR3 sequence is 15 residues long. From germline, CDR1 is SGHRS and CDR2 YFSETQ. Losses at the gene ends were 7 bases for V and 2 bases for J; bases not matched to a gene: 6. The CDR3 region is CASGGTSGPQETQYF. CDR3 nucleotides: TGCGCCAGCGGCGGGACTAGCGGGCCACAAGAGACCCAGTACTTC.

The CDR3 here is CASSFVFGDEIEEKLFF. CDR3 DNA sequence: TGCGCCAGCAGCTTCGTGTTCGGGGACGAGATAGAGGAAAAACTGTTTTTT. The chain carries TRBV5-1 and TRBJ1-4, with D tentatively TRBD1 (5 bases). This CDR3 has 17 amino acids. Germline lookup yields CDR1 SGHRS and CDR2 YFSETQ. Trimming removed 2 bases at V and 8 bases at J, with 22 bases between.

The chain is built from TRBV7-2 and TRBJ2-5, with D possibly matching TRBD2 (6 bases). V shed 5 bases and J shed 4 bases, with 8 bases lying between them. The CDR3 has 12 residues. CDR1 SGHTA and CDR2 FQGNSA come from the germline V gene. The CDR3 protein is CASSGLIETQYF. The CDR3 coding sequence is TGTGCCAGCAGCGGACTAATAGAGACCCAGTACTTC.

This clonotype is medium-sized (0.01 to 0.1%) in the sample. The chain joins TRBV20-1 to TRBJ1-5; TRBD1 matches at 9 bases. CDR3 length: 14 amino acids. Germline CDR1 DFQATT, CDR2 SNEGSKA (reference sequence). DNA for the CDR3: TGCGCACAGCAGGGGACAGGGAGCAATCAGCCCCAGCATTTT. It codes for CAQQGTGSNQPQHF.

This clonotype was counted only a few times. The chain combines TRBV5-6 with TRBJ1-1; TRBD1 matches at 11 bases. V was clipped by 3 bases and J by 1 base; unmatched bases: 11. This CDR3 comprises 18 residues. The germline V gene encodes CDR1 SGHDT and CDR2 YYEEEE. CDR3 sequence reads: CASSSYRDRGRENTEAFF. The CDR3 nucleotides are TGTGCCAGCAGCTCGTACCGGGACAGGGGGAGGGAGAACACTGAAGCTTTCTTT. Together with reference TRBV5-6 and TRBJ1-1, the CDR3 gives the full variable domain: DAGVTQSPTHLIKTRGQQVTLRCSPKSGHDTVSWYQQALGQGPQFIFQYYEEEERQRGNFPDRFSGHQFPNYSSELNVNALLLGDSALYLCASSSYRDRGRENTEAFFGQGTRLTVV.

This clonotype was seen a few times. CDR3 protein: CASSLAGGTNQPQHF. The CDR3 DNA reads TGTGCCAGCAGCTTAGCGGGGGGCACCAATCAGCCCCAGCATTTT. This chain joins TRBV7-9 and TRBJ1-5; TRBD1 might be the D (6 bases). From germline, CDR1 is SEHNR and CDR2 FQNEAQ (reference sequence). This CDR3 contains 15 residues. Trimming shortened V by 0 bases and J by 3 bases, and 9 bases separated the two germline ends.

The V call is TRBV19, the J call TRBJ2-5; D is unresolved. The CDR3 runs to 11 residues. The germline CDR1 and CDR2 sequences are LNHDA and SQIVND (reference sequence). Trimming removed 5 bases from V and 2 bases from J, with 3 bases in between. The CDR3 here is CASSVQETQYF. CDR3 bases: TGTGCCAGTAGTGTTCAAGAGACCCAGTACTTC.

This clonotype has only a few counts. This chain uses TRBV11-2 with TRBJ1-5; possible D gene TRBD1, 6 bases. CDR1 SGHAT and CDR2 FQNNGV come from the germline V gene. This CDR3 contains 14 residues. Trimming left V 5 bases short and J 3 bases short, with 11 bases between. The CDR3 reads CASSPPGANQPQHF. CDR3 coding DNA: TGTGCCAGCAGCCCCCCAGGGGCCAATCAGCCCCAGCATTTT.

The chain employs TRBV29-1 and TRBJ2-2; TRBD1 matches at 7 bases. Germline V gives CDR1 SQVTM, CDR2 ANQGSEA. The CDR3 runs to 13 residues. J gave up 6 bases and V 7 bases, and 8 bases lay outside the gene matches. CDR3 sequence reads: CSAPTGISGELFF. CDR3 coding DNA: TGCAGCGCCCCGACAGGGATCTCCGGGGAGCTGTTTTTT.

This chain connects TRBV27 to TRBJ2-5; D possibly corresponds to TRBD1 (5 bases). V gave up 1 base and J gave up 4 bases, with 10 bases separating them. Germline CDR1 MNHEY, CDR2 SMNVEV (reference sequence). The CDR3 is 14 residues long. CDR3 region: CASSLLGAIETQYF. The CDR3 bases are TGTGCCAGCAGTTTATTAGGGGCGATAGAGACCCAGTACTTC.

This clonotype was seen only a few times. The chain carries TRBV11-2 and TRBJ2-6; D might be TRBD2 (6 bases). The CDR3 consists of 12 residues. Deletions cut 11 bases from V and 6 bases from J, with 11 bases between. Germline V gene data show CDR1 as SGHAT and CDR2 as FQNNGV. The CDR3 spells CADGGEANVLTF. CDR3 nucleotides: TGTGCCGACGGGGGTGAGGCCAACGTCCTGACTTTC.